The rows below give T cell receptor beta chains drawn from one sample of a study of T cell repertoires in aging, cancer and after chemotherapy. TCRdb fed the multiplex PCR reads into MiXCR, producing one record per CDR3 protein. The sample has about 5,700 distinct CDR3 sequences; about 27% are singletons. What was sequenced was blood. These receptors were taken from a human donor in good health. CDR3s include the opening cysteine and the closing phenylalanine or tryptophan. Fields, in order: D gene, V gene, CDR3 protein. D genes are given only for firm matches.

>-|TRBV30
CAGLERGGAFF
>-|TRBV5-5
CASSLVGRSYEQYF
>TRBD2|TRBV10-3
CAIRLATLREQYF
>-|TRBV7-2
CASSLTGANTGELFF
>-|TRBV12-3/TRBV12-4
CASSLFRDGTQYF
>-|TRBV18
CASSPPGRDGQPQHF
>-|TRBV5-4
CASSLRKARTDTQYF
>TRBD1|TRBV7-6
CASSPRTGDEQYF
>TRBD1|TRBV30
CAWRATGTYEQYF
>-|TRBV19
CASKEGWQGAPGYTF
>TRBD2|TRBV15
CATSRSLAGGGFF
>-|TRBV12-3/TRBV12-4
CASSLTDPSNLEAFF
>TRBD2|TRBV15
CATSRVGLAGDSNTQYF
>-|TRBV7-2
CASSPTHSYEQYF
>TRBD1|TRBV9
CASSLRAGGDEQYF
>-|TRBV15
CATSRAQRSNEKLFF
>-|TRBV18
CASSPQQLVDTQYF
>-|TRBV7-6
CASSFSLGKAPYF
>TRBD2|TRBV15
CATSRDKLADNEQFF
>-|TRBV18
CASSLGARTDTQYF
>TRBD1|TRBV24-1
CATSKETGVEQYF
>TRBD1|TRBV7-2
CASSPDRGRRGYTF
>TRBD1|TRBV10-3
CAISGGPGQGQETQYF
>-|TRBV5-1
CASSPDSDYGYTF
>TRBD1|TRBV13
CASSGTAYLNTEAFF
>-|TRBV6-5
CASSGPRPAGNTIYF
>-|TRBV12-3/TRBV12-4
CASSSGPTASTGELFF
>TRBD1|TRBV28
CASRGTGSSPLHF
>TRBD1|TRBV6-2/TRBV6-3
CASTLTGGPYEQYF
>-|TRBV5-1
CASSLVFDTEAFF
>-|TRBV18
CASSPPAGLEAFF
>-|TRBV5-4
CASSLMLGGSADTQYF
>-|TRBV6-5
CASSYFPPRGRDPTIYEQYF
>-|TRBV19
CASSILDSNQPQHF
>TRBD1|TRBV27
CASRGTGSSYEQYF
>TRBD2|TRBV29-1
CSVLSGEETQYF
>-|TRBV12-3/TRBV12-4
CASSPLVTYEQYF
>TRBD2|TRBV19
CASSSGLAGGNTGELFF
>TRBD1|TRBV24-1
CATSDTGTGEGQPQHF
>-|TRBV6-5
CASSYSLTPNTEAFF
>TRBD1|TRBV11-1
CASSRAGGTGELFF
>-|TRBV6-1
CASSEGLGQGVNEQFF
>-|TRBV19
CASSPDVQPLAKNIQYF
>TRBD2|TRBV6-2/TRBV6-3
CASSSLAEFYEQYF
>-|TRBV6-1
CASWRGSGAYEQYF
>-|TRBV13
CASSSDPGTTYEQYF
>-|TRBV29-1
CSVSGANVLTF
>-|TRBV12-3/TRBV12-4
CASKEGGVGYTF
>-|TRBV6-5
CASSPGEKLFF
>-|TRBV19
CASSIARTVSNQPQHF
>-|TRBV5-3
CARSLQEDGGYTF
>-|TRBV27
CASSRAGPYNEQFF
>-|TRBV19
CASSIVGGNTEAFF
>-|TRBV11-1
CASSSVPGASTDTQYF
>TRBD2|TRBV12-3/TRBV12-4
CASRTGGSGVYNEQFF
>TRBD1|TRBV28
CASGEGQVYGYTF
>TRBD2|TRBV6-2/TRBV6-3
CATVRAGGPHNEQFF